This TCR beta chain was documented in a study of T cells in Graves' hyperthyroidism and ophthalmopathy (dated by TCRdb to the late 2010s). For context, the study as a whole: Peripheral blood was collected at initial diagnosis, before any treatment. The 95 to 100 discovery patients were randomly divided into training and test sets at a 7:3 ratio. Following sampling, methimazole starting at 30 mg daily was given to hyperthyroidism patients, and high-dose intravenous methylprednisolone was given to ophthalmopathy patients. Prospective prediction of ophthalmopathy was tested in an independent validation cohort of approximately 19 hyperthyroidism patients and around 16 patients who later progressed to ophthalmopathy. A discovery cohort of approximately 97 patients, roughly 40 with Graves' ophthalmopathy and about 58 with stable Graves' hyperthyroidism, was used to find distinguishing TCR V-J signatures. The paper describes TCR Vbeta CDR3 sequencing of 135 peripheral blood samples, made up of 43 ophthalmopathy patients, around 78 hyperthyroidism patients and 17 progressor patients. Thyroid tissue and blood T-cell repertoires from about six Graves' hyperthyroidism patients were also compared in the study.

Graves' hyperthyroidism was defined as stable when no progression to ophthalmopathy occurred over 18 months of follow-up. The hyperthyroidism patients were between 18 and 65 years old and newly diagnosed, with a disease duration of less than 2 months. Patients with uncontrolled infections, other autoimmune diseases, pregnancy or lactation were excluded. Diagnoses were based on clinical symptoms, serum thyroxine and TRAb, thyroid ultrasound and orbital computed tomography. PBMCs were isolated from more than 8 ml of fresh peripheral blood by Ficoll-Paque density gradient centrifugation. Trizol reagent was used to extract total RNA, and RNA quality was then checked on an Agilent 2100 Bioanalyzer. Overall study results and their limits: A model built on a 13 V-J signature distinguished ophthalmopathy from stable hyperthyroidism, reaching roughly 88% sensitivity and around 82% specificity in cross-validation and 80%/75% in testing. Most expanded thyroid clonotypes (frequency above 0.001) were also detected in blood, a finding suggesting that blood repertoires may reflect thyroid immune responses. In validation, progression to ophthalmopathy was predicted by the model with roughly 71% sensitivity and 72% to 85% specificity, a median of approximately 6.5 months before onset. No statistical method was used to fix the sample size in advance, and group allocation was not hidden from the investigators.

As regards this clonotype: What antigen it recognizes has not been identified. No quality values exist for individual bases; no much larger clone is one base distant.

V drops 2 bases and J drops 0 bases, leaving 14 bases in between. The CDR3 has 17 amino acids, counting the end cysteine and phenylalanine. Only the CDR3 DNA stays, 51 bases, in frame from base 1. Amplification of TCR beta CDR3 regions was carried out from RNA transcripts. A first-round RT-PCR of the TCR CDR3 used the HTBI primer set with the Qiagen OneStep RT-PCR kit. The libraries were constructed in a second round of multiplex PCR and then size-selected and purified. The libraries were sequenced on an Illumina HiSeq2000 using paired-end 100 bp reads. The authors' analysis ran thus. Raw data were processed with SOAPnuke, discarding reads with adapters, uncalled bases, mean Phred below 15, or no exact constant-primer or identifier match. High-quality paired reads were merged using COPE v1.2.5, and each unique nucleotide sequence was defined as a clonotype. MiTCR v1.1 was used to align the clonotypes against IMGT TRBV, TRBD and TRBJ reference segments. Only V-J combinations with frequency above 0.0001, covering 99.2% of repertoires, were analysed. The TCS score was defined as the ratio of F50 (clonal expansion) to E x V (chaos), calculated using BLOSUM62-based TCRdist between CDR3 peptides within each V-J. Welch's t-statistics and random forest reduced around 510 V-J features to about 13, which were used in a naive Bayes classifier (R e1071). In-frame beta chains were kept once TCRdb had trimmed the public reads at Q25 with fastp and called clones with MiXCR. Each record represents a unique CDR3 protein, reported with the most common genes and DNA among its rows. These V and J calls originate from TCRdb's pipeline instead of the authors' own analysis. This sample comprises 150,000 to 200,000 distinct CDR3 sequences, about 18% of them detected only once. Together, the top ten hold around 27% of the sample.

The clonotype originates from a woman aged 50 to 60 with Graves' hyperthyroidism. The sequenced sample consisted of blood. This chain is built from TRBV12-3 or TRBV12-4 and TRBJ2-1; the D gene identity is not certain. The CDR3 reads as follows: CASSLRASRSSYNEQFF. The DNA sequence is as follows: TGTGCCAGCAGTTTAAGGGCCAGTCGAAGCTCCTACAATGAGCAGTTCTTC.